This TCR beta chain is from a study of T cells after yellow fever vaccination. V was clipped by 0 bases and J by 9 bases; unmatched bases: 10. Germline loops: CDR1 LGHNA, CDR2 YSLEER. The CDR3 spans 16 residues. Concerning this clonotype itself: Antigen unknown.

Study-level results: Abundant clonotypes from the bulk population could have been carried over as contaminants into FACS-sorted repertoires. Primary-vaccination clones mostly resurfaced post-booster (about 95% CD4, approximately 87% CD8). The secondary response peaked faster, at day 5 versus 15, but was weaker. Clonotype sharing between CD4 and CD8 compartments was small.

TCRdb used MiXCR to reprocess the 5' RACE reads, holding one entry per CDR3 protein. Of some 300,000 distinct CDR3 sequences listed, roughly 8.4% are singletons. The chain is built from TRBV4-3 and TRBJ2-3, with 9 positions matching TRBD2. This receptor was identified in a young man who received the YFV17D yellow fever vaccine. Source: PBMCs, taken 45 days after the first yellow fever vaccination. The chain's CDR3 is CASSQDPAGGLGTQYF. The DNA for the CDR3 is TGCGCCAGCAGCCAAGATCCCGCGGGGGGGTTAGGCACGCAGTATTTT.